This section outlines one T cell receptor (beta chain) sequence together with its context. With random hexamers, reverse transcription was performed on roughly 0.5 to 1 ug of RNA. TCRdb reprocessed the immunoSEQ multiplex PCR reads via MiXCR and lists one record per CDR3 protein. Of 95,000 to 150,000 distinct CDR3 sequences listed, around 94% are singletons. CDR3 length: 13 residues. V lost 6 bases and J 4 bases, leaving 10 bases between the germline ends. This entry comes from a study of CD8 T cells in Susac syndrome. TCR beta sequencing was performed on blood CD8+ and CD4+ T cells. The TCR sequence derives from a human donor with Susac syndrome. This sequence joins TRBV12-3 or TRBV12-4 and TRBJ2-1; D remains ambiguous. Material for sequencing was CD8+ T cells from PBMCs. The CDR3 DNA reads TGTGCCAGCAGACCCGGAATTTACAATGAGCAGTTCTTC. Residues: CASRPGIYNEQFF.